The sequence of this T cell receptor beta chain was determined in a study of blood T cell repertoires in COVID-19. Measured with immunoSEQ multiplex PCR; TCRdb has only the in-frame clones, and not every one. The sample lists roughly 56,000 clones; 75% to 95% were seen once. The sample consisted of peripheral blood. This TCR derives from a man in his fifties with active COVID-19.

Here the CDR3 reads CAIRPGTAIDIQYF. CDR3 nucleotides: TGTGCCATCAGGCCCGGGACAGCTATTGACATTCAGTACTTC. V usage is TRBV10-3 and J usage is TRBJ2-4; 7 bases match TRBD1. V was clipped by 6 bases and J by 8 bases; unmatched bases: 10. The CDR3 runs 14 residues. The V gene's germline CDR1 is ENHRY and CDR2 SYGVKD.